This T cell receptor (beta chain) was observed in a study of T cells in localized non-small cell lung cancer. J lost 0 bases, V lost 4 bases, and 13 bases had no gene match. CDR3 length: 18 residues. To note about this clone: Its specificity is not known.

Only in-frame clones appear in the TCRdb table, and some are missing; sequencing was by immunoSEQ multiplex PCR. The table has around 100,000 clones, roughly 90% seen once. Study-wide points: Elevated blood T cell density was associated with longer overall survival. Among the tissues sampled, uninvolved adjacent lung had the highest T cell clonality, above tumor. Across samples, adjacent lung featured a median roughly 50 of the top 100 tumor clones.

The clonotype was recovered from a man aged 35-75 years with stage I squamous cell lung carcinoma. The chain uses TRBV23-1 and TRBJ2-3; 7 positions agree with TRBD1. Being an ORF, TRBV23-1 has a function that is uncertain. Material: peripheral blood, obtained before any cancer treatment. The CDR3 spells CASSPAHEQGLSTDTQYF. The CDR3 DNA follows: TGCGCCAGCAGTCCCGCCCACGAACAGGGGCTAAGCACAGATACGCAGTATTTT.